The T cell receptor (beta chain) under discussion was sequenced for a study of blood T cell repertoires in COVID-19. CDR1 MNHEY and CDR2 SMNVEV come from the germline V gene (reference sequence). This CDR3 region has 14 residues. V was pared by 6 bases and J by 4 bases, with 4 bases of the junction left unmatched. Method: immunoSEQ multiplex PCR; TCRdb's copy keeps in-frame clones and lacks some. The sample has around 60,000 clones, approximately 77% seen once. Only one count was recorded for this clone. Other DNA sequences in the same sample also yield this CDR3. The chain links TRBV27 to TRBJ1-5, with 9 bases that match TRBD1. The source is a woman between 65 and 79 years old with COVID-19, enrolled during active disease. Material: peripheral blood. CDR3 protein: CASSPDRGNQPQHF. CDR3 sequence (DNA): TGTGCCAGCAGCCCGGACAGGGGAAATCAGCCCCAGCATTTT.